This T cell receptor (beta chain) was found in a study of blood T cells in healthy people across ages (dated by TCRdb to about 2015). About the investigation overall: In model experiments, template switching captured about one uniquely barcoded TCR beta cDNA molecule for every two T cells. Using deep sequencing normalized with unique cDNA molecular identifiers, the study measured how TCR beta repertoire diversity changes with age. The donors were divided into four age groups: young (average approximately 17 years), middle-aged (approximately 39), aged (about 60) and long-lived (about 84). Two additional independent replicas of 1 million unique cDNA reads from the same blood draw were analyzed for two donors (one aged 18 to 29 and one aged 80 or older). The paper's findings and limits, for the study overall: Compared with the aged group, the long-lived group had more naive CD4+ T cells, fewer expanded clones and increased TCR diversity, suggesting age selection. Donor CMV infection status was unknown, potentially confounding age-related changes in expanded clonotypes. As age increased, observed TCR beta diversity per million T cells dropped in a roughly linear way, and a significant reduction was already evident by age about 40. There was a strong correlation between observed TCR beta diversity and the percentage of naive T cells measured by flow cytometry. Estimates of total diversity from one million sequenced T cells were regarded as lower bounds and underestimates. Because profiling used bulk unsorted PBMCs, naive and antigen-experienced compartments could not be compared conclusively.

At the junction V is shortened by 8 bases and J by 4 bases; bases outside the gene matches: 3. CDR1 and CDR2, per the germline V gene, are MDHEN and SYDVKM. The CDR3 measures 13 amino acids from cysteine to phenylalanine. The CDR3 DNA has 39 bases and is translated from base 1. Libraries were constructed by 5' RACE. Sequencing took place on an Illumina HiSeq 2500. A second 7 to 11 cycle PCR used a sample-barcoded 5' primer and a J-beta primer mix. A template-switch 5' adaptor carrying 12 random nucleotides introduced a unique molecular identifier onto each TCR beta cDNA molecule. Each sample yielded at least 2.5 million CDR3-containing paired-end reads. First-strand cDNA was synthesized from all RNA with the Mint cDNA synthesis kit, primed by a TRBC-specific oligonucleotide. Following uracil-DNA glycosylase treatment, a first 18-cycle PCR with universal primers M1SS and BC2_uni_R was performed on all cDNA. The study's processing was this. Normalization of each sample was performed by random selection of 1 million high-quality reads, each carrying a distinct molecular identifier. Instead of being binned into consensus sequences, reads with shared molecular identifiers were discarded. MiTCR, with a Q25 quality threshold and the strictest error-elimination algorithm, was used for CDR3 identification, clonotype clustering and error correction. A nonparametric unseen species model with Euler transformation was used to estimate a lower bound on total TCR beta diversity. TCRdb trimmed the raw reads at Q25, called clones with MiXCR and kept productive beta chains. CDR3 protein sequences are deduplicated, and each keeps its most common genes and DNA. The V and J calls follow TCRdb's processing rather than the paper's. The sample table holds roughly 1,000,000 distinct CDR3 sequences, of which around 27% were seen once. The ten largest account for about 0.8% of the sample.

In its sample, this clonotype was seen a few times. Which antigen it targets is not known. One base away there is no much larger clone; base qualities are not given. The 39 donors, aged roughly 6 to 95 years, were systemically healthy Caucasian individuals from Russia. Approximately 11 milliliters of peripheral blood were drawn from each donor into EDTA-treated Vacutainer tubes. Ficoll-Paque density-gradient centrifugation was used to isolate PBMCs, with at least 6 million obtained per sample. Trizol reagent was used to extract total RNA from the PBMCs, yielding at least 6 micrograms per sample. For every donor, an aliquot of PBMCs went through flow cytometry to measure the percentages of naive CD45RAhigh/CD27high T cells. These data were also filed under a second study, of T cells of mothers and their children. The second publication reports: Nine systemically healthy Caucasian individuals, comprising three mothers and their six children, were included as donors. cDNA synthesis used all of the extracted RNA, with roughly 1.5 ug of RNA in each 15 ul reaction. In the second PCR, the M1S primer added sample barcodes and 2-4 random nucleotides. Over 9.5 million TCR beta CDR3 reads were obtained for each mother, and approximately 3.2 million reads were obtained for each child. TCR recombination output is similarly shaped by thymic selection in related and unrelated pairs, with a minor effect exerted by inherited differences. Normalized repertoire overlap was always found to be slightly, but never significantly, higher in related mother-child pairs than in unrelated mother-child pairs. No persistent microchimeric T cell clones were found, with a detection sensitivity of approximately 110 clones per million clonotypes. To look for features that set related mother-child pairs apart from unrelated individuals, the researchers ran deep NGS to compare the TCR beta repertoires of mothers and children. On average, the children were roughly 10 +/- 4 years old, while the mothers were approximately 41 +/- 4 years old. After adapters were ligated using NEBNext reagents, the libraries underwent 100+100 nt paired-end sequencing on an Illumina HiSeq 2000. To avoid cross-contamination, the mother libraries and the child libraries were prepared a month apart and sequenced in separate runs. Between roughly 500,000 and 2,100,000 distinct TCR beta clonotypes were identified per donor. Naive TCR beta clonotypes were estimated from low-frequency clonotypes matched to each donor's FACS-determined naive share, without sorting.

The source is a girl aged 2 to 10 in good health. The rearranged chain carries TRBV28 and TRBJ2-7; the junction holds 12 bases that match TRBD1. Sequencing was carried out using blood. The CDR3 in this case is CASQGQGAYEQYF. The sequenced DNA: TGTGCCAGCCAGGGACAGGGGGCTTACGAGCAGTACTTC.